What follows is one T cell receptor (beta chain) and its context. Its antigen is still unknown. This specimen comes from a study of cytomegalovirus exposure and HLA in healthy donors. Overall study findings and caveats: The authors confirmed in vitro that a few CMV-associated chains were specific for CMV antigens. According to the study, 150 to 200 TCR beta chains were cytomegalovirus-associated. Many donors shared some public TCRs, even though most TCR sequences were rare.

Produced via immunoSEQ multiplex PCR; TCRdb's table is partial and in-frame only. The sample records 240,000 or so clones, around 86% being singletons. The donors were part of the validation cohort, which consisted of roughly 110 subjects and was separate from the first cohort of 666 subjects. CDR1 is LNHDA, CDR2 SQIVND, per germline (reference sequence). V dropped 3 bases and J dropped 4; count of bases not matched to a gene: 5. There are 16 residues in the CDR3. Source material: PBMCs. The rearrangement joins TRBV19 to TRBJ2-2; 10 bases agree with TRBD1. This clonotype originated in a woman aged 25-40 years in good health and CMV-seropositive. CDR3 in DNA: TGTGCCAGTAGTATCGGGGGACAGGGGATCACCGGGGAGCTGTTTTTT. Translation: CASSIGGQGITGELFF.